These T cell receptor beta chains were read from a single sample in a study of monozygotic twins with inflammatory bowel disease. Using the 5' RACE reads, TCRdb records one entry per CDR3 protein without DNA. Recorded for this sample: over 200,000 distinct CDR3 sequences. The sequencing sample was made of blood. These receptor sequences come from a human donor with ulcerative colitis or Crohn's disease, or a healthy co-twin of an affected twin (not recorded which). Each CDR3 is given with its conserved first and last residue.

14 TRBJ2-7 TRBV2 CASTSGSFAGEQYF
14 TRBJ2-2 TRBV2 CASSEEGYTGELFF
15 TRBJ2-7 TRBV20-1 CSASPGGALSYEQYF
17 TRBJ2-5 TRBV5-1 CASSYGWRGHRQETQYF
16 TRBJ2-3 TRBV4-2 CASSPPGTRRPDTQYF
16 TRBJ2-7 TRBV11-2 CASSPGTRRTYYEQYF
14 TRBJ2-7 TRBV6-1 CASSEMQVAYEQYF
15 TRBJ1-1 TRBV19 CASSIEDRRNTEAFF
15 TRBJ1-2 TRBV27 CASSFGTALPYGYTF
15 TRBJ2-1 TRBV6-1 CASSETGGSVNEQFF
16 TRBJ2-3 TRBV6-1 CASHPGTRVSSYTQYF
13 TRBJ1-5 TRBV6-1 CASSAGDNQPQHF
18 TRBJ2-7 TRBV4-1 CASSQEGKGRSTLYEQYF
17 TRBJ1-1 TRBV19 CASSIDLRAVPEPEAFF
14 TRBJ2-1 TRBV27 CASSPLIEGTEQFF
14 TRBJ1-1 TRBV12-3/TRBV12-4 CASTRSGGNTEAFF
13 TRBJ2-5 TRBV29-1 CSALPVGPRTQYF
15 TRBJ2-5 TRBV20-1 CSASLGTGGRETQYF
14 TRBJ2-1 TRBV29-1 CSVDMLKNYNEQFF
15 TRBJ1-5 TRBV12-3/TRBV12-4 CASSLESGRNQPQHF
13 TRBJ2-5 TRBV7-6 CASSPQGSETQYF
15 TRBJ1-2 TRBV5-1 CASSLVRGRDYGYTF
13 TRBJ1-5 TRBV5-1 CASSSTQGMPQHF
13 TRBJ1-5 TRBV20-1 CSASSDRGLPQHF
15 TRBJ1-4 TRBV20-1 CSAVKTAVRGEKLFF
14 TRBJ2-1 TRBV3-1 CASSQGSSYNEQFF
13 TRBJ2-1 TRBV9 CASGGAGTHEQFF
15 TRBJ2-3 TRBV7-9 CASIPGSRATDTQYF
13 TRBJ2-7 TRBV20-1 CSAPGTGNYEQYF
13 TRBJ1-2 TRBV12-3/TRBV12-4 CASSWGTDYGYTF
15 TRBJ2-2 TRBV6-1 CASRRLAGVGGELFF
15 TRBJ1-1 TRBV5-1 CASSLEFRGNTEAFF